A single sample is the source of the 21 T cell receptor beta chains below, sequenced in a study of blood T cell repertoires in COVID-19. Generated by immunoSEQ multiplex PCR, the TCRdb table keeps only in-frame clones and is missing some. Here the sample spans around 500,000 clones, 85% to 90% being singletons. Sequencing used PBMCs or T cells enriched from blood (not recorded which). These receptor sequences come from a woman aged 35 to 49 who had recovered from COVID-19.

V gene TRBV15 combines with J gene TRBJ1-5; D might be TRBD1 (5 bases). The CDR3 covers 15 residues. The germline gives CDR1 LNHNV, CDR2 YYDKDF (reference sequence). The V gene lost 0 bases and the J gene lost 7 bases, with 13 bases spanning the gap. For the CDR3, the DNA is TGTGCCACCAGCAGAGATATCGGGGGAGGACAGCCCCAGCATTTT. Translating gives CATSRDIGGGQPQHF.

The chain couples TRBV4-2 to TRBJ2-5; 11 bases align to TRBD2. The length of the CDR3 is 17 residues. The ends lost 4 bases at V and 5 bases at J; junction bases unmatched: 12. CDR1 is LGHNA and CDR2 is YNFKEQ in the germline V gene. The CDR3 spells CASSLAVAGGSRETQYF. Here the CDR3 DNA reads TGTGCCAGCAGCCTTGCTGTAGCGGGAGGGTCTCGGGAGACCCAGTACTTC.

The rearrangement uses TRBV10-3 and TRBJ1-1; 10 bases match TRBD1. The CDR3 totals 16 residues. The J segment lost 0 bases and the V segment lost 2 bases, leaving 3 bases of the junction unmatched. Germline V gene data show CDR1 as ENHRY and CDR2 as SYGVKD. The DNA of the CDR3 is TGTGCCATCAGTGAGCGACAGGGGGCGATGAACACTGAAGCTTTCTTT. Translated, it gives CAISERQGAMNTEAFF.

CDR3 residues: CASSLNPEREAHDEQFF. CDR3 nucleotide sequence: TGCGCCAGCAGTTTGAATCCCGAGCGGGAGGCCCACGATGAGCAGTTCTTC. V gene TRBV5-1 combines with J gene TRBJ2-1, with TRBD2 matching over 9 bases. V lost 5 bases, J lost 8 bases, and 17 bases stayed unmatched. The CDR3 contains 17 residues. CDR1 and CDR2 from the germline V gene are SGHRS and YFSETQ.

The rearrangement joins TRBV6-1 to TRBJ1-3; D may be TRBD1 (5 bases). V was pared by 1 base and J by 0 bases, with 10 bases between. The CDR3 totals 16 residues. Germline V gene data show CDR1 as MNHNS and CDR2 as SASEGT. This CDR3 is CASSEDGTFSGNTIYF. DNA for the CDR3: TGTGCCAGCAGTGAAGATGGGACTTTCTCTGGAAACACCATATATTTT.

CDR3 in amino acids: CASRTGGANSPLHF. CDR3 coding DNA: TGTGCCAGCCGGACAGGGGGCGCAAATTCACCCCTCCACTTT. This chain links TRBV6-5 with TRBJ1-6; 11 bases align to TRBD1. After removal of 8 bases from V and 7 bases from J, the junction contained 4 bases not matched to a gene. Germline CDR1 MNHEY, CDR2 SVGAGI. The CDR3 has 14 amino acids.

J is TRBJ2-5 and V is TRBV18; 11 bases match TRBD2. The CDR3 covers 16 residues. Looked up from germline, CDR1 is KGHSH and CDR2 is LQKENI. Losses at the gene ends were 4 bases for V and 2 bases for J; bases not matched to a gene: 6. The CDR3 DNA reads TGTGCCAGCTCACTAGAGGGACTAGCGGAGCAAGAGACCCAGTACTTC. It is translated as CASSLEGLAEQETQYF.

The rearrangement joins TRBV19 to TRBJ2-1; 11 nucleotides match TRBD2. J lost 5 bases, V lost 6 bases, and 9 bases had no gene match. Germline V gives CDR1 LNHDA, CDR2 SQIVND (reference sequence). The CDR3 length is 16 residues. The CDR3 sequence: CASRTHGGLADNEQFF. CDR3 DNA: TGTGCCAGTAGAACACACGGGGGACTAGCGGACAATGAGCAGTTCTTC. Full variable domain (missing parts from reference TRBV19 and TRBJ2-1): DGGITQSPKYLFRKEGQNVTLSCEQNLNHDAMYWYRQDPGQGLRLIYYSQIVNDFQKGDIAEGYSVSREKKESFPLTVTSAQKNPTAFYLCASRTHGGLADNEQFFGPGTRLTVL.

This clone has a single count. This chain connects TRBV4-3 to TRBJ1-6, with 11 bases identical to TRBD1. V lost 1 base and J lost 7; bases outside the gene matches: 3. The CDR3 length is 16 residues. Per the germline V gene, CDR1 is LGHNA and CDR2 is YSLEER. The CDR3 region is CASSQAGTGGNSPLHF. The DNA of the CDR3 is TGCGCCAGCAGCCAAGCCGGGACAGGGGGAAATTCACCCCTCCACTTT.

The chain links TRBV6-1 to TRBJ2-7; 8 nucleotides match TRBD1. Germline V gene lookup returns CDR1 MNHNS and CDR2 SASEGT. V lost 2 bases to trimming and J lost 6 bases; unmatched junction nucleotides: 12. The CDR3 contains 16 residues. CDR3 loop: CASSERRQGTAGEQYF. The DNA for the CDR3 is TGTGCCAGCAGTGAACGGAGACAGGGGACGGCTGGCGAGCAGTACTTC.

The chain uses TRBV5-1 and TRBJ1-1, with 11 nucleotides matching TRBD1. V shed 3 bases, J shed 5 bases, and the junction held 6 bases outside the gene matches. The CDR3 contains 15 residues. Germline loops: CDR1 SGHRS, CDR2 YFSETQ. The CDR3 DNA reads TGCGCCAGCAGCTCCGGGACAGGGGGAGTGACTGAAGCTTTCTTT. Residues: CASSSGTGGVTEAFF.

The rearrangement uses TRBV18 and TRBJ1-1; D not resolved. In germline, CDR1 is KGHSH, CDR2 LQKENI. This CDR3 contains 15 residues. V shed 0 bases and J shed 1 base, with 9 bases lying between them. Here the CDR3 DNA reads TGTGCCAGCTCACCACCGGTGTCACAGAACACTGAAGCTTTCTTT. Encoded protein: CASSPPVSQNTEAFF.

The rearrangement links TRBV7-2 to TRBJ1-1, with a tentative D call TRBD1 (5 bases). The germline CDR1 and CDR2 sequences are SGHTA and FQGNSA. The CDR3 totals 15 residues. With 0 bases removed from V and 5 bases from J, the gap between germline ends came to 13 bases. CDR3: CASSLAVERGTEAFF. CDR3 nucleotide sequence: TGTGCCAGCAGCTTAGCGGTGGAGCGGGGGACTGAAGCTTTCTTT.

This clone appeared a few times. V and J are TRBV10-3 and TRBJ1-5; a possible D gene is TRBD1 (5 bases). With 0 bases removed from V and 2 bases from J, the gap between germline ends came to 11 bases. From germline, CDR1 is ENHRY and CDR2 SYGVKD. The CDR3 runs to 16 residues. In DNA, the CDR3 is TGTGCCATCAGTGAGTCGGCATCGGGGGGCAATCAGCCCCAGCATTTT. Translated: CAISESASGGNQPQHF.

The rearrangement links TRBV2 to TRBJ1-6; TRBD1 matches at 11 bases. The CDR3 runs 15 residues. The germline V gene has CDR1 SNHLY and CDR2 FYNNEI. V was clipped by 4 bases and J by 8 bases; unmatched bases: 4. The CDR3 region is CASSVDRGRDSPLHF. Here the CDR3 DNA reads TGTGCCAGCAGTGTGGACAGGGGGCGTGATTCACCCCTCCACTTT.

The gene calls are TRBV19 and TRBJ1-1; no clear D. V lost 3 bases to trimming and J lost 1 base, with 9 bases between them. The CDR3 totals 14 residues. Germline lookup yields CDR1 LNHDA and CDR2 SQIVND (reference sequence). This CDR3 reads CASSIGQKNTEAFF. The CDR3 nucleotides are TGTGCCAGTAGTATTGGTCAGAAGAACACTGAAGCTTTCTTT.

V gene TRBV4-2 combines with J gene TRBJ1-2; no clear D. V lost 0 bases and J 4 bases, leaving 15 bases between the germline ends. Germline-derived CDR1 and CDR2 are LGHNA and YNFKEQ. This CDR3 spans 16 amino acids. The CDR3 reads CASSQDESATGYGYTF. CDR3 nucleotides: TGTGCCAGCAGCCAAGACGAGTCCGCGACGGGCTATGGCTACACCTTC.

The CDR3 nucleotides are TGTGCCAGCAGCTTAGTCCGTTACAGGGCAACTAATGAAAAACTGTTTTTT. This translates into CASSLVRYRATNEKLFF. V gene TRBV11-2 combines with J gene TRBJ1-4; D possibly corresponds to TRBD1 (6 bases). Germline values: CDR1 SGHAT, CDR2 FQNNGV. Trimming pared 1 base from V and 0 bases from J, leaving 12 bases between. The CDR3 is 17 residues long.

The rearrangement joins TRBV14 to TRBJ2-5, with D hard to call. The CDR3 covers 18 residues. V shed 1 base and J shed 5 bases, with 23 bases lying between them. CDR1 and CDR2 from the germline V gene are SGHDN and FVKESK. The CDR3 DNA follows: TGTGCCAGCAGCCAAGCGATAACGCGACCCGGAGTTAGGGAGACCCAGTACTTC. Translating gives CASSQAITRPGVRETQYF.

The chain has TRBV7-6 and TRBJ1-3, with no clear D. CDR1 is SGHVS, CDR2 FNYEAQ, per germline. The length of the CDR3 is 17 residues. With 1 base removed from V and 0 bases from J, the gap between germline ends came to 13 bases. CDR3 amino acids: CASSLEAASGSGNTIYF. The CDR3 coding sequence is TGTGCCAGCAGCTTAGAAGCGGCTTCGGGCTCTGGAAACACCATATATTTT.

This chain links TRBV6-6 with TRBJ2-7; tentative D call: TRBD1 (5 bases). CDR1 is MNHNY, CDR2 SVGAGI, per germline (reference sequence). Between the trimmed V and J ends, which lost 2 bases and 2 bases, there was a span of 10 bases. The CDR3 sequence is 14 residues long. The CDR3 nucleotides read TGTGCCAGCAGTTACCAGGGTTCGACCTACGAGCAGTACTTC. It translates to CASSYQGSTYEQYF.